A selection of T cell receptor beta chains follows, all from one sample in a study of identifying expanded T cells in peripheral blood. The repertoire was sequenced with immunoSEQ multiplex PCR; TCRdb's copy has only in-frame clones and lacks some. Here the sample spans over 80,000 clones, roughly 86% being singletons. The source material was blood. The receptors come from a person aged 18-70 years in good health. CDR3s include the opening cysteine and the closing phenylalanine or tryptophan. Fields, in order: CDR3 protein, CDR3 DNA, J gene, clone size, D gene, V gene. The D gene is left open where the match is weak. Clone size is shown for a subset of rows, as once, few, many or a class of expanded clone.

CDR3: CASMVPGANVLTF
DNA: TGTGCCAGCATGGTACCTGGGGCCAACGTCCTGACTTTC
J: TRBJ2-6
size: .
D: .
V: TRBV7-2

CDR3: CAWTSFETQYF
DNA: TGTGCCTGGACTTCTTTTGAGACCCAGTACTTC
J: TRBJ2-5
size: .
D: .
V: TRBV30

CDR3: CASSSGMTGGVYTF
DNA: TGTGCCAGCAGTTCGGGGATGACAGGGGGGGTCTACACCTTC
J: TRBJ1-2
size: .
D: TRBD1
V: TRBV6-5

CDR3: CASSSSGNTEAFF
DNA: TGTGCCAGCAGCTCATCAGGAAACACTGAAGCTTTCTTT
J: TRBJ1-1
size: .
D: .
V: TRBV7-9

CDR3: CATKGQQTLNTEAFF
DNA: TGTGCCACCAAGGGACAGCAAACTCTGAACACTGAAGCTTTCTTT
J: TRBJ1-1
size: .
D: TRBD1
V: TRBV6-1

CDR3: CASRGDRGLADTQYF
DNA: TGTGCCAGCAGAGGGGACAGGGGGTTGGCAGATACGCAGTATTTT
J: TRBJ2-3
size: once
D: TRBD1
V: TRBV2

CDR3: CASSNPQAASNQPQHF
DNA: TGTGCCAGTAGTAACCCCCAGGCGGCTAGCAATCAGCCCCAGCATTTT
J: TRBJ1-5
size: .
D: .
V: TRBV19

CDR3: CSVDGDRDRGQDTQYF
DNA: TGCAGCGTTGATGGGGACCGGGACAGGGGTCAAGATACGCAGTATTTT
J: TRBJ2-3
size: .
D: TRBD1
V: TRBV29-1

CDR3: CASSQAHSNQAFF
DNA: TGCGCCAGCAGCCAAGCACACAGTAATCAAGCTTTCTTT
J: TRBJ1-1
size: .
D: .
V: TRBV4-3

CDR3: CASSAGYTGELFF
DNA: TGTGCCAGCAGTGCGGGGTACACCGGGGAGCTGTTTTTT
J: TRBJ2-2
size: .
D: .
V: TRBV25-1